This T cell receptor (beta chain) emerged from a study of T cell repertoires in cytomegalovirus infection. Points from the study as a whole: There were HLA-C-restricted CMV-specific TCR beta clonotypes dominating the ex vivo response.

MiXCR was run by TCRdb on the reads, yielding one entry per CDR3 protein. The sample holds approximately 260,000 distinct CDR3 sequences; around 15% are singletons and the top ten take over 40%. This clonotype came up a few times. Antigen: not known. This CDR3 contains 15 residues. Germline values: CDR1 DFQATT, CDR2 SNEGSKA (reference sequence). V trimming: 6 bases; J trimming: 1 base; junction bases outside the gene matches: 6. Sequencing was done on a sample of CD8+ T cells from PBMCs. The sequence was collected from a human donor in good health (CMV status not recorded). Some clones in this sample may be carry-over from other donors' samples. This rearrangement joins TRBV20-1 to TRBJ2-3, with 11 nucleotides matching TRBD2. CDR3 DNA sequence: TGCAGTGCCCTAGGACTAGCGGGCGGCACAGATACGCAGTATTTT. Residues: CSALGLAGGTDTQYF.